The 17 T cell receptor beta chains below were found in one sample sequenced in a study of CD8+ T cells in alopecia areata. cDNA reverse transcribed from extracted RNA served as the sequencing template. The table came from immunoSEQ multiplex PCR; TCRdb's copy has only in-frame clones and leaves some out. The table lists about 180,000 clones, 40% to 65% of them singletons. Treatment meaning: oral pan-JAK inhibitor, 5-10 mg twice daily. The input for sequencing was CD8+ T cells sorted from blood, taken between weeks 51 and 52, from a patient treated with tofacitinib. The source of these receptors is a human donor with alopecia areata.

The CDR3 DNA sequence: TGCAGCGGATTACAAGGGAATACCCACGAGCAGTACTTC. This translates into CSGLQGNTHEQYF. The chain uses TRBV29-1 and TRBJ2-7; D is unclear. Trimming took off 7 bases at V and 5 bases at J, with 18 bases between the two ends. The CDR3 runs 13 residues. Germline CDR1 is SQVTM and CDR2 is ANQGSEA.

This chain joins TRBV20-1 and TRBJ1-1; D unresolved. V was shortened by 7 bases and J by 2 bases, with 8 bases between the two germline ends. The length of the CDR3 is 11 residues. Germline CDR1 reads DFQATT; CDR2 reads SNEGSKA (reference sequence). The CDR3 DNA reads as TGCAGTGTCCGGGTTAACACTGAAGCTTTCTTT. The encoded protein is CSVRVNTEAFF.

The chain couples TRBV6-5 to TRBJ1-3; no reliable D call. CDR3 length equals 14 residues. The ends were cut back, 6 bases at V and 0 bases at J, with 9 bases in the middle. CDR1 MNHEY and CDR2 SVGAGI come from the germline V gene. The CDR3 here is CASRRWVSGNTIYF. The CDR3 DNA reads as TGTGCCAGCAGACGGTGGGTCTCTGGAAACACCATATATTTT.

This clone has a handful of counts. V gene TRBV30 combines with J gene TRBJ2-1, with 11 bases lining up with TRBD2. The CDR3 is 15 residues long. V trimming: 5 bases; J trimming: 7 bases; junction bases outside the gene matches: 10. Per the germline V gene, CDR1 is GTSNPN and CDR2 is SVGIG (reference sequence). CDR3 sequence: CAWETLAGGLNEQFF. The CDR3 DNA reads as TGTGCCTGGGAAACCCTAGCGGGGGGACTAAATGAGCAGTTCTTC.

The chain is built from TRBV13 and TRBJ1-3; D remains unclear. The CDR3 has 13 amino acids. V gave up 0 bases and J gave up 3 bases, with 3 bases separating them. CDR1 is PRHDT and CDR2 is FYEKMQ in the germline V gene (reference sequence). The CDR3 DNA sequence: TGTGCCAGCAGCTTAGGTTATGGAAACACCATATATTTT. It encodes CASSLGYGNTIYF.

The chain employs TRBV5-1 and TRBJ1-1, with D unclear. Germline CDR1 is SGHRS and CDR2 is YFSETQ. The CDR3 contains 15 residues. The V and J ends lost 0 bases and 4 bases respectively, with 13 bases between them. Written as DNA, the CDR3 is TGCGCCAGCAGCTTGGGTGGTAACCTGGGCACTGAAGCTTTCTTT. It yields the protein CASSLGGNLGTEAFF. The variable domain in full, completed from reference TRBV5-1 and TRBJ1-1, reads KAGVTQTPRYLIKTRGQQVTLSCSPISGHRSVSWYQQTPGQGLQFLFEYFSETQRNKGNFPGRFSGRQFSNSRSEMNVSTLELGDSALYLCASSLGGNLGTEAFFGQGTRLTVV.

This clone was observed a handful of times. The chain employs TRBV7-9 and TRBJ2-3; a weak D match, TRBD1 (5 bases). V was pared by 5 bases and J by 7 bases, with 19 bases between. Germline values: CDR1 SEHNR, CDR2 FQNEAQ (reference sequence). The CDR3 has 15 amino acids. The CDR3 coding sequence is TGTGCCAGCAGCCCAGGTCAGGGTGTTGCTCATACGCAGTATTTT. As protein: CASSPGQGVAHTQYF.

Regarding this clone: A junction boundary mismatches the germline segment, possibly from a read error. The chain carries TRBV4-1 and TRBJ1-2; D not certain. This CDR3 is 14 amino acids long. Germline values: CDR1 MGHRA, CDR2 YSYEKL. The CDR3 here is CASSQDDAVFHRDF. CDR3 DNA: TGCGCCAGCAGCCAAGATGATGCCGTTTTTCACCGGGACTTC.

The rearrangement joins TRBV2 to TRBJ2-1; 9 nucleotides align to TRBD2. J lost 5 bases, V lost 4 bases, and 6 bases had no gene match. Germline V CDR1 and CDR2: SNHLY, FYNNEI. This CDR3 comprises 15 residues. This CDR3 is CASSGLAGTNNEQFF. The CDR3 bases are TGTGCCAGCAGTGGTCTAGCGGGGACAAACAATGAGCAGTTCTTC. Variable domain in full (rest from reference TRBV2 and TRBJ2-1): EPEVTQTPSHQVTQMGQEVILRCVPISNHLYFYWYRQILGQKVEFLVSFYNNEISEKSEIFDDQFSVERPDGSNFTLKIRSTKLEDSAMYFCASSGLAGTNNEQFFGPGTRLTVL.

This clone has a handful of counts. The chain employs TRBV7-9 and TRBJ1-1; no clear D gene. V lost 8 bases, J lost 2 bases, and 3 bases lay in between. CDR3 length equals 10 residues. Germline V gene data show CDR1 as SEHNR and CDR2 as FQNEAQ (reference sequence). CDR3 coding DNA: TGTGCCAGCCAAAACACTGAAGCTTTCTTT. It specifies CASQNTEAFF.

This clone occurred a few times. This rearrangement joins TRBV15 to TRBJ2-7, with D unresolved. This CDR3 is built from 14 residues. Germline V gene data show CDR1 as LNHNV and CDR2 as YYDKDF (reference sequence). V was cut by 5 bases and J by 6 bases, with 17 bases left in between. CDR3 DNA: TGTGCCACCAGCCTGAACCTAGAAACCTCCGAGCAGTACTTC. This encodes CATSLNLETSEQYF.

The V gene is TRBV6-5, the J gene TRBJ2-5; D uncertain. The V end lost 0 bases, the J end lost 1 base, and 9 bases lay between the germline ends. CDR3 length equals 15 residues. Germline-derived CDR1 and CDR2 are MNHEY and SVGAGI. The CDR3 DNA reads as TGTGCCAGCAGTTACTCACGGAGCCTCCAAGAGACCCAGTACTTC. This codes for CASSYSRSLQETQYF.

This chain links TRBV7-2 with TRBJ2-1; weak D call: TRBD2 (6 bases). Germline lookup yields CDR1 SGHTA and CDR2 FQGNSA. The CDR3 has 14 residues. V was shortened by 3 bases and J by 4 bases, with 10 bases between the two germline ends. The CDR3 reads CASSLRDGYNEQFF. DNA for the CDR3: TGTGCCAGCAGCTTGCGGGACGGTTACAATGAGCAGTTCTTC.

The genes are TRBV5-6 and TRBJ2-2, with 10 positions matching TRBD1. V lost 2 bases and J lost 4; bases outside the gene matches: 5. Germline V lookup: CDR1 SGHDT, CDR2 YYEEEE. This CDR3 is built from 16 residues. The CDR3 sequence is CASSLGTGDPTGELFF. CDR3 nucleotides: TGTGCCAGCAGCTTAGGGACAGGGGACCCCACCGGGGAGCTGTTTTTT.

The chain joins TRBV4-3 to TRBJ1-3, with D perhaps matching TRBD1 (6 bases). Trimming pared 2 bases from V and 0 bases from J, leaving 14 bases between. In germline, CDR1 is LGHNA, CDR2 YSLEER. The CDR3 loop spans 17 amino acids. Here the CDR3 reads CASSQLDRISSGNTIYF. In nucleotides, the CDR3 is TGCGCCAGCAGCCAATTAGACAGGATTAGCTCTGGAAACACCATATATTTT.

This clone was seen more than once but under ten times. This sequence joins TRBV18 and TRBJ2-3; D might be TRBD2 (6 bases). This CDR3 is built from 14 residues. The V gene lost 3 bases and the J gene lost 1 base, with 8 bases spanning the gap. Germline V gives CDR1 KGHSH, CDR2 LQKENI. In DNA, the CDR3 is TGTGCCAGCTCACCTGGCGGGGGCACAGATACGCAGTATTTT. Translated: CASSPGGGTDTQYF.

This chain uses TRBV2 with TRBJ2-7; 8 bases map to TRBD1. The CDR3 sequence is 11 residues long. Losses at the gene ends were 11 bases for V and 7 bases for J; bases not matched to a gene: 7. The germline V gene has CDR1 SNHLY and CDR2 FYNNEI. The chain's CDR3 is CAAQGAQEQYF. The CDR3, as DNA: TGTGCCGCTCAGGGGGCGCAGGAGCAGTACTTC.